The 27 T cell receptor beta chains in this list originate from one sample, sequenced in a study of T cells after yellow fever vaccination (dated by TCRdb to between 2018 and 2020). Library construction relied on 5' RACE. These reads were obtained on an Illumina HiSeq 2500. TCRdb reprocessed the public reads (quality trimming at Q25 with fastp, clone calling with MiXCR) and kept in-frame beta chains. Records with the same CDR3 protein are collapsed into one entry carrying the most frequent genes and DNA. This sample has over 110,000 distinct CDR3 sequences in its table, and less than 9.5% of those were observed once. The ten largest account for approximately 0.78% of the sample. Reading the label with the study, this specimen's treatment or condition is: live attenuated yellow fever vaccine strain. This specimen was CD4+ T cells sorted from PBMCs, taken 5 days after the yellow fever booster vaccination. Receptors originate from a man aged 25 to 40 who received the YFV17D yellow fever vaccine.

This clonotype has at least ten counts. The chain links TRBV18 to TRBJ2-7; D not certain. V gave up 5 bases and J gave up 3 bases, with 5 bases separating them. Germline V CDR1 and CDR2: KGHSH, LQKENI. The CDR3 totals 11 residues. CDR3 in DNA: TGTGCCAGCTCATCGGACTACGAGCAGTACTTC. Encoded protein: CASSSDYEQYF.

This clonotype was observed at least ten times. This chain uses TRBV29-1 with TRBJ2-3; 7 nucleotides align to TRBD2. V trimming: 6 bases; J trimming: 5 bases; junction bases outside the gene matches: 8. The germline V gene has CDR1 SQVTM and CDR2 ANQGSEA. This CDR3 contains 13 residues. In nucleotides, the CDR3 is TGCAGCGTGGGACTAACTCCGGGAGATACGCAGTATTTT. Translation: CSVGLTPGDTQYF.

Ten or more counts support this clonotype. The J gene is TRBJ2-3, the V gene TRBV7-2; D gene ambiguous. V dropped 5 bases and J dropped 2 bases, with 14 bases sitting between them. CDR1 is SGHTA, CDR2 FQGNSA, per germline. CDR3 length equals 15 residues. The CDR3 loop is CASSPQAGPTDTQYF. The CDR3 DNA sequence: TGTGCCAGCAGCCCCCAAGCCGGCCCCACAGATACGCAGTATTTT.

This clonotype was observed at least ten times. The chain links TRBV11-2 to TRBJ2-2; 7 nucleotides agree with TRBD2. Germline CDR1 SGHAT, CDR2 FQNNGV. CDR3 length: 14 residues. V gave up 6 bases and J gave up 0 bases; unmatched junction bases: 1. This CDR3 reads CASRSGTNTGELFF. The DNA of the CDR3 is TGTGCCAGCAGGAGCGGGACGAACACCGGGGAGCTGTTTTTT.

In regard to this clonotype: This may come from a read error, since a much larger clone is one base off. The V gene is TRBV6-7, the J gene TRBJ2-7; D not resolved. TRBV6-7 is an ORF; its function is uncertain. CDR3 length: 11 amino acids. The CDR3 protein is CASCYKDRQYF. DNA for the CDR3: TGTGCCAGCTGTTACAAGGACCGGCAGTACTTC.

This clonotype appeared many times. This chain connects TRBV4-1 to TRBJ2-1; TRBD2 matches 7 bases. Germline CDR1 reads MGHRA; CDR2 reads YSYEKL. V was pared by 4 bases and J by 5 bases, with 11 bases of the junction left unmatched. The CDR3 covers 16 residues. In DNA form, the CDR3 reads TGCGCCAGCAGCCTCCTAAGGGCGGGAGCCAACAATGAGCAGTTCTTC. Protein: CASSLLRAGANNEQFF.

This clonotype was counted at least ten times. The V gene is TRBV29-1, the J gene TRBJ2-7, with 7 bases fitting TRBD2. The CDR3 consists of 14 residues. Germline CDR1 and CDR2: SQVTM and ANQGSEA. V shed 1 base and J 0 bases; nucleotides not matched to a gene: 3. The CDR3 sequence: CSVEGRTSSYEQYF. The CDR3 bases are TGCAGCGTTGAAGGCCGGACTAGCTCCTACGAGCAGTACTTC.

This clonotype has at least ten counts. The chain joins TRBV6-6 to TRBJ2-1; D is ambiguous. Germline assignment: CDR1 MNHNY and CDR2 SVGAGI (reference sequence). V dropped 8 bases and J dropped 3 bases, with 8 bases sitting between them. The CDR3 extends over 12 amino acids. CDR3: CASRINYNEQFF. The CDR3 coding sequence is TGTGCCAGCCGTATCAACTACAATGAGCAGTTCTTC.

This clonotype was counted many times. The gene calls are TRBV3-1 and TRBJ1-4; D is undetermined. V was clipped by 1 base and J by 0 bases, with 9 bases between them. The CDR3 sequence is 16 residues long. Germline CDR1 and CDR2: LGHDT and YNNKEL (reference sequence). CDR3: CASSQAPSSTNEKLFF. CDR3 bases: TGTGCCAGCAGCCAAGCCCCCTCCTCAACTAATGAAAAACTGTTTTTT.

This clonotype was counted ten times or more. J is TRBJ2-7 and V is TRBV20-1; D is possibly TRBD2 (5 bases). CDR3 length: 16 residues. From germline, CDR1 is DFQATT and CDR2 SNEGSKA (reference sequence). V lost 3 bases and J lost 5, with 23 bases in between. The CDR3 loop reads CSARREWGTESHEQYF. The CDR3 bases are TGCAGTGCTAGGAGGGAGTGGGGAACGGAGTCCCACGAGCAGTACTTC.

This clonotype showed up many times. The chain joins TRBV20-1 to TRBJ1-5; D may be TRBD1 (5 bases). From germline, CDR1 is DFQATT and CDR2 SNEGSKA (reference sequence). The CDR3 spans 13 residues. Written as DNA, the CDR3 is TGCAGCGCCGGGGGTGAGGGAGGGCAGCCCCAGCATTTT. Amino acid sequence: CSAGGEGGQPQHF.

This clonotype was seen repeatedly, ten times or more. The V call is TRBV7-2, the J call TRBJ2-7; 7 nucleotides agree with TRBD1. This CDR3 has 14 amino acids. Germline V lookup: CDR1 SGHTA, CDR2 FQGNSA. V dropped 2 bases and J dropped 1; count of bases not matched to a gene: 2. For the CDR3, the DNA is TGTGCCAGCAGCTTACAGGGACAGTCCTACGAGCAGTACTTC. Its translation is CASSLQGQSYEQYF.

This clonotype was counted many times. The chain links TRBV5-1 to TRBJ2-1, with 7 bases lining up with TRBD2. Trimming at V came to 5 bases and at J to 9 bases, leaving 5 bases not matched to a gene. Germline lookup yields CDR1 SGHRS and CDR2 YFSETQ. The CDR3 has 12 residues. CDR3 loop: CASRGDYFEQFF. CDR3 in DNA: TGCGCCAGCAGAGGGGACTATTTTGAGCAGTTCTTC.

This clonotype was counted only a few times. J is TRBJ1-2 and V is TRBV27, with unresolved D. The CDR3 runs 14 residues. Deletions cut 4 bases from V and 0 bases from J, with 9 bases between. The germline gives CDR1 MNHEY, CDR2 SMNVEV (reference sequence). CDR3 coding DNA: TGTGCCAGCAGTTCCCGGCGGCCTAACTATGGCTACACCTTC. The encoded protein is CASSSRRPNYGYTF.

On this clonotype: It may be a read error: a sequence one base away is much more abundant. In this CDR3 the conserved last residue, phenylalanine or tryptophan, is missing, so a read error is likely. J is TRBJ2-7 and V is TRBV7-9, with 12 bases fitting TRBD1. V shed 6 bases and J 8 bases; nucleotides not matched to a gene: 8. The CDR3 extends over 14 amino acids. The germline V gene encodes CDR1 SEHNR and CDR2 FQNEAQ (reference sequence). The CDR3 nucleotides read TGTGCCAGCAGATCGGGACAGGGGGCAGTCAAGCAGTACTAC. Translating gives CASRSGQGAVKQYY.

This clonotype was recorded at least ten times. The CDR3 DNA follows: TGTGCCAGCACGTCCCCTAGCGGGAGATTAAATGAGCAGTTCTTC. Translated, it gives CASTSPSGRLNEQFF. V gene TRBV6-1 combines with J gene TRBJ2-1, with 10 bases fitting TRBD2. The CDR3 consists of 15 residues. CDR1 and CDR2 from the germline V gene are MNHNS and SASEGT. The trim removed 7 bases at V and 7 bases at J, leaving 10 bases unmatched.

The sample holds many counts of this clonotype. CDR3 sequence reads: CASSQDRGRYEQYF. In nucleotides, the CDR3 is TGTGCCAGCAGCCAGGACAGGGGGCGGTACGAGCAGTACTTC. This chain uses TRBV4-2 with TRBJ2-7, with 11 nucleotides matching TRBD1. This CDR3 contains 14 residues. Germline-derived CDR1 and CDR2 are LGHNA and YNFKEQ. V lost 3 bases to trimming and J lost 4 bases; unmatched junction nucleotides: 2.

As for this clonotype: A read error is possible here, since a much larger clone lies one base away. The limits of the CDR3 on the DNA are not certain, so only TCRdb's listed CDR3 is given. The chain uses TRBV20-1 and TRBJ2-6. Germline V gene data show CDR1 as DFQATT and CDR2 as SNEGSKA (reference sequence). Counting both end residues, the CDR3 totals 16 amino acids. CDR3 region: CSARDPVGAGANVPTF.

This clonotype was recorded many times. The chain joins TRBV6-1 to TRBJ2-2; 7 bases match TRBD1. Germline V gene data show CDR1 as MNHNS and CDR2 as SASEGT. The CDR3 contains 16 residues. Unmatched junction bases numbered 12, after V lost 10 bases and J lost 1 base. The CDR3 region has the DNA TGTGCCATCACGCGACAGGGCGAGGTGAACACCGGGGAGCTGTTTTTT. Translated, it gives CAITRQGEVNTGELFF.

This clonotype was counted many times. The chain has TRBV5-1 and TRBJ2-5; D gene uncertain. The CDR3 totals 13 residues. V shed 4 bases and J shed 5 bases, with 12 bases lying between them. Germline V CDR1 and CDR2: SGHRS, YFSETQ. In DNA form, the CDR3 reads TGCGCCAGCAGCCCCTTCGGTTCTGAGACCCAGTACTTC. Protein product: CASSPFGSETQYF.

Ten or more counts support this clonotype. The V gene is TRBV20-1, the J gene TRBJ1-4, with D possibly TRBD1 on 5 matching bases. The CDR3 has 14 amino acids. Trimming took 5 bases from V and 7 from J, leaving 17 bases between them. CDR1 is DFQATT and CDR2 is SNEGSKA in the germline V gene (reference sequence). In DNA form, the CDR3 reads TGCAGTGCTTCATCAGGGTGGGGAGGTGAAAAACTGTTTTTT. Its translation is CSASSGWGGEKLFF.

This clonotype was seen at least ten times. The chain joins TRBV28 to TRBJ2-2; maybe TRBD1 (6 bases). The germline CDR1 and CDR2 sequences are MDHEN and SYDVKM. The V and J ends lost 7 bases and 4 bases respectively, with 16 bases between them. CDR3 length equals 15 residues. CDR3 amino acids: CASKTAGQTTGELFF. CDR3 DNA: TGTGCCAGCAAGACTGCAGGACAGACCACCGGGGAGCTGTTTTTT.

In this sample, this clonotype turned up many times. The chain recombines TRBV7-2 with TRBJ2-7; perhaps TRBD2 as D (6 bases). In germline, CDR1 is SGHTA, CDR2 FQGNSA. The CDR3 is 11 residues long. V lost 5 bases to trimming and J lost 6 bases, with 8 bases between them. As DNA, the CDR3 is TGTGCCAGCAGCACGGGACTCGAGCAGTACTTC. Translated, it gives CASSTGLEQYF.

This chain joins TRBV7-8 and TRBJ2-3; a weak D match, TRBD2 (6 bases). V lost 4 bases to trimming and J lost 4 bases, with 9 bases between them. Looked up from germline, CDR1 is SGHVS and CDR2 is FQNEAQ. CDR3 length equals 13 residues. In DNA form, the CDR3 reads TGTGCCAGCAGCTGGGGCGGGGCAGATACGCAGTATTTT. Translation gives CASSWGGADTQYF.

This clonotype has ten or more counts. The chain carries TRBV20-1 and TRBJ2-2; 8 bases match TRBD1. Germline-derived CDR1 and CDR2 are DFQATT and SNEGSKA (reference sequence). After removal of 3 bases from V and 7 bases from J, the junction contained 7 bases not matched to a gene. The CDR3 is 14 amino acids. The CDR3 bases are TGCAGTGCTAGTAGTCAGGGGGCTGTCGGGGAGCTGTTTTTT. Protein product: CSASSQGAVGELFF.

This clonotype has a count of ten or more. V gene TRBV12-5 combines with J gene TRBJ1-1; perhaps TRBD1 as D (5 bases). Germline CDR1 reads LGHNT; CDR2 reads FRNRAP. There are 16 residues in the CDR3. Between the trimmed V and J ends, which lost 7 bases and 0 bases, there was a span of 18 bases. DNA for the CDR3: TGTGCTAGTGCCAAGCGGGGCCCTGACTTGAACACTGAAGCTTTCTTT. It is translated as CASAKRGPDLNTEAFF.

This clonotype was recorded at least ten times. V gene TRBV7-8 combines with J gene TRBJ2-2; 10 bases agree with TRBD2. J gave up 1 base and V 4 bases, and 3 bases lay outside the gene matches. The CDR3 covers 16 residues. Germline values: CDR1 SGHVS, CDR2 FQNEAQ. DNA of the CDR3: TGTGCCAGCAGCTATTGGACTAGCGGGAACACCGGGGAGCTGTTTTTT. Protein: CASSYWTSGNTGELFF. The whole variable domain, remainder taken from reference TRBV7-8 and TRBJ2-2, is GAGVSQSPRYKVAKRGQDVALRCDPISGHVSLFWYQQALGQGPEFLTYFQNEAQLDKSGLPSDRFFAERPEGSVSTLKIQRTQQEDSAVYLCASSYWTSGNTGELFFGEGSRLTVL.